In this sample, the clone carrying this TCR beta chain turned up many times. Investigators excluded patients with uncontrolled infection, other autoimmune disease, pregnancy or lactation. Diagnostic decisions used clinical symptoms, serum thyroxine and TRAb, thyroid ultrasound and orbital computed tomography. These data belong to a study of T cells in Graves' hyperthyroidism and ophthalmopathy. Using RNA transcripts as the source, TCR beta CDR3 regions were amplified. Using the HTBI primer set, a first-round RT-PCR was run on the TCR CDR3. Each CDR3 protein is one row after TCRdb ran MiXCR on the multiplex PCR reads. The sample includes about 590,000 distinct CDR3 sequences, 15% to 18% of them seen just once. Input material: blood. This clonotype originated in a woman aged 25 to 45 with Graves' hyperthyroidism.

The CDR3 sequence is CASSESSGDYYNEQFF. CDR3 nucleotides: TGTGCCAGCAGTGAATCTAGCGGGGATTACTACAATGAGCAGTTCTTC. The chain is built from TRBV6-1 and TRBJ2-1; 9 bases match TRBD2. Germline V CDR1 and CDR2: MNHNS, SASEGT. The CDR3 spans 16 residues. V lost 2 bases, J lost 3 bases, and 5 bases stayed unmatched.